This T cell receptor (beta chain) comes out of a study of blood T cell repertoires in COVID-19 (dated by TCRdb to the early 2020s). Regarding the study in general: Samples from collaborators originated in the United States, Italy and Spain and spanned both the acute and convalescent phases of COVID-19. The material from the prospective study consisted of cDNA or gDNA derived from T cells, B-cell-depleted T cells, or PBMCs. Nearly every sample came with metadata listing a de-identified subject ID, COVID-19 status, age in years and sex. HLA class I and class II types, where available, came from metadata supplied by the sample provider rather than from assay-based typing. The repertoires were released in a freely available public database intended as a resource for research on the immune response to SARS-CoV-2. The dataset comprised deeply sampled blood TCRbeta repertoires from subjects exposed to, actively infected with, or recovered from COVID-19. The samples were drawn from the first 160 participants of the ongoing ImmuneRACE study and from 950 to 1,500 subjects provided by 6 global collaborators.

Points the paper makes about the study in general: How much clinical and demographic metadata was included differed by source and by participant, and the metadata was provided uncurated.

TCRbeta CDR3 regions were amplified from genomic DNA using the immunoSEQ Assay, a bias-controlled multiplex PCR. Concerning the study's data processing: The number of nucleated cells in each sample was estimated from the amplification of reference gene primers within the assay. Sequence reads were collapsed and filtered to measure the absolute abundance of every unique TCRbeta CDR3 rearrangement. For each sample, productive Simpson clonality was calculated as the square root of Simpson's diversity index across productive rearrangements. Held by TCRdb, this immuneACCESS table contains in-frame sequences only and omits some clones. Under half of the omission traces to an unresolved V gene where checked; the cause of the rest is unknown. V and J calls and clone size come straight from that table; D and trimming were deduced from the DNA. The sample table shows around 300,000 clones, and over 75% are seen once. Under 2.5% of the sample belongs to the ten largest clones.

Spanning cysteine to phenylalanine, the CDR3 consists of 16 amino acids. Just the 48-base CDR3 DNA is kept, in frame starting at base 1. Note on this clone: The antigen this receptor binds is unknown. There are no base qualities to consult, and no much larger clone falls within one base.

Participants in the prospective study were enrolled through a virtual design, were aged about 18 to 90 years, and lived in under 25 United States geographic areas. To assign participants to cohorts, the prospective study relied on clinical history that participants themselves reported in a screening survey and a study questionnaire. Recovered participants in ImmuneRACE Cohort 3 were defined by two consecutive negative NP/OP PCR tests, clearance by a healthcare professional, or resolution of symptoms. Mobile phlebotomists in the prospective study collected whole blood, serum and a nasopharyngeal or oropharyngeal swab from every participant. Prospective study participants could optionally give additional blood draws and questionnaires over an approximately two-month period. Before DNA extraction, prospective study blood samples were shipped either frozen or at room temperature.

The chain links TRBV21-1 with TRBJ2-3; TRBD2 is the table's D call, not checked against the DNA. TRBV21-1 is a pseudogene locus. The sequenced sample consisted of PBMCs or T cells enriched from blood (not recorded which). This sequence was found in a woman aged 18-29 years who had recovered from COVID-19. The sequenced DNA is TGTGCCAGCAGCAAAGTTGGGGGGTCTAGCACAGATACGCAGTATTTT. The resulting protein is CASSKVGGSSTDTQYF.